This TCR beta chain was obtained from a study of OX40 agonist ivuxolimab in advanced cancers. Whole-study findings and limits: The study found that CD8+ T cells averaged more expanded clones than CD4+.

This clone has a single count. The target antigen is unknown. This specimen includes other DNA sequences encoding the same CDR3. Germline CDR1 reads MNHEY; CDR2 reads SMNVEV (reference sequence). The CDR3 sequence is 11 residues long. The V end lost 5 bases, the J end lost 5 bases, and 6 bases lay between the germline ends. The data were produced by immunoSEQ multiplex PCR, yet TCRdb's version contains in-frame clones alone and is incomplete. The sample yields around 65,000 clones, 80% to 95% seen once. The source is an adult with an advanced solid tumor such as melanoma, head and neck, liver or kidney cancer. The chain employs TRBV27 and TRBJ2-5; the D is unclear. Sequencing used CD4+ or CD8+ T cells sorted from blood, obtained in a trial of the OX40 agonist ivuxolimab. The CDR3 sequence is CASSLGETQYF. DNA for the CDR3: TGTGCCAGCAGTCTCGGGGAGACCCAGTACTTC.